The 25 T cell receptor beta chains listed next were all sequenced from one sample in a study. MiXCR was run by TCRdb on the RT-PCR reads, yielding one entry per CDR3 protein. The sample comprises more than 550,000 distinct CDR3 sequences, 12% to 15% of which are singletons, and about 3.9% rests with the top ten. Sample: memory CD4+ T cells from blood. These receptors all come from a female donor in good health, serving as a healthy control.

This clonotype was seen a few times. The V and J genes are TRBV4-2 and TRBJ2-5; D is perhaps TRBD2 (5 bases). This CDR3 has 14 residues. Trimming cost V 1 base and J 3 bases, with 9 bases left between them. In germline, CDR1 is LGHNA, CDR2 YNFKEQ. The CDR3 is CASSQVGDEETQYF. The CDR3, as DNA: TGTGCCAGCAGCCAAGTGGGAGACGAAGAGACCCAGTACTTC.

This clonotype was recorded a few times. The gene calls are TRBV6-4 and TRBJ2-2; D possibly matches TRBD1 or TRBD2 (5 bases each). Deletions cut 8 bases from V and 2 bases from J, with 12 bases between. This CDR3 contains 14 residues. Germline values: CDR1 MRHNA, CDR2 SNTAGT. For the CDR3, the DNA is TGTGCCAGCCGAGGGGAATATAACACCGGGGAGCTGTTTTTT. It codes for CASRGEYNTGELFF.

V and J are TRBV18 and TRBJ2-1; no reliable D call. Germline V CDR1 and CDR2: KGHSH, LQKENI. Between the trimmed V and J ends, which lost 0 bases and 7 bases, there was a span of 4 bases. The CDR3 extends over 12 amino acids. The CDR3 DNA reads as TGTGCCAGCTCACCACCCCTGAATGAGCAGTTCTTC. This sequence encodes CASSPPLNEQFF.

There are a few counts of this clonotype. DNA of the CDR3: TGTGCCAGCAGAGCAGGGGCGAGCTCCTACGAGCAGTACTTC. Its protein is CASRAGASSYEQYF. This rearrangement joins TRBV6-1 to TRBJ2-7, with a tentative D call TRBD1 (6 bases). Trimming took 6 bases from V and 0 from J, leaving 12 bases between them. Germline V gene data show CDR1 as MNHNS and CDR2 as SASEGT. The CDR3 extends over 14 amino acids.

The CDR3 protein is CASNERERTDTQYF. For the CDR3, the DNA is TGTGCCAGCAACGAGCGTGAGAGGACAGATACGCAGTATTTT. V usage is TRBV12-3 or TRBV12-4 and J usage is TRBJ2-3; no clear D gene. The V and J ends lost 7 bases and 3 bases respectively, with 14 bases between them. The CDR3 spans 14 residues.

This clonotype was observed many times. This chain uses TRBV7-2 with TRBJ2-3, with TRBD2 identical over 7 bases. CDR3 length: 15 residues. The germline V gene encodes CDR1 SGHTA and CDR2 FQGNSA. Trimming at V came to 4 bases and at J to 4 bases, leaving 8 bases not matched to a gene. Written as DNA, the CDR3 is TGTGCCAGCAGCTGGGTGGGGGGGTCGGCAGATACGCAGTATTTT. Translated, it gives CASSWVGGSADTQYF.

This clonotype showed up many times. The chain recombines TRBV20-1 with TRBJ2-1; D possibly corresponds to TRBD2 (5 bases). The CDR3 runs to 14 residues. The germline gives CDR1 DFQATT, CDR2 SNEGSKA (reference sequence). V lost 1 base, J lost 6 bases, and 13 bases lay in between. In nucleotides, the CDR3 is TGCAGTGCTAGAGCGGCTAGCTCGGGCAATGAGCAGTTCTTC. Translation: CSARAASSGNEQFF.

This clonotype was counted ten times or more. This sequence joins TRBV20-1 and TRBJ1-1; D gene uncertain. The V end lost 6 bases, the J end lost 3 bases, and 14 bases lay between the germline ends. The CDR3 loop spans 13 amino acids. CDR1 is DFQATT and CDR2 is SNEGSKA in the germline V gene (reference sequence). The CDR3, as DNA: TGCAGTGCGAGACGGAACGGGGACACTGAAGCTTTCTTT. As protein: CSARRNGDTEAFF.

There are a few counts of this clonotype. The chain is built from TRBV7-2 and TRBJ1-6; D remains unclear. Germline V gene data show CDR1 as SGHTA and CDR2 as FQGNSA. The CDR3 length is 17 residues. The V end lost 3 bases, the J end lost 0 bases, and 12 bases lay between the germline ends. Written as DNA, the CDR3 is TGTGCCAGCAGCTTTACGGATTCGAGCTCCTATAATTCACCCCTCCACTTT. This encodes CASSFTDSSSYNSPLHF.

The chain has TRBV4-3 and TRBJ2-2; TRBD1 might be the D (6 bases). The germline gives CDR1 LGHNA, CDR2 YSLEER. Trimming stripped 3 bases from V and 1 base from J, with 9 bases between. This CDR3 has 15 amino acids. CDR3 loop: CASSQGAQNTGELFF. The DNA for the CDR3 is TGCGCCAGCAGCCAGGGGGCGCAGAACACCGGGGAGCTGTTTTTT.

The CDR3 is CAISGTGQETQYF. As DNA, the CDR3 is TGTGCCATCTCCGGGACGGGGCAAGAGACCCAGTACTTC. J is TRBJ2-5 and V is TRBV2; D may correspond to TRBD1 or TRBD2 (5 bases each). Germline V lookup: CDR1 SNHLY, CDR2 FYNNEI. Trimming stripped 10 bases from V and 2 bases from J, with 14 bases between. The CDR3 is 13 amino acids.

V is TRBV7-9 and J is TRBJ2-3; the D gene is possibly TRBD1 (6 bases). This CDR3 has 14 amino acids. V lost 3 bases, J lost 5 bases, and 12 bases lay in between. Germline loops: CDR1 SEHNR, CDR2 FQNEAQ (reference sequence). The CDR3 spells CASSLSQGRDTQYF. In DNA, the CDR3 is TGTGCCAGCAGCTTGTCGCAGGGGCGAGATACGCAGTATTTT.

The chain carries TRBV12-3 or TRBV12-4 and TRBJ2-5; D gene ambiguous. V was trimmed by 2 bases and J by 2 bases, leaving 9 bases between them. The length of the CDR3 is 14 residues. In nucleotides, the CDR3 is TGTGCCAGCAGTTTATCAGGACCACAAGAGACCCAGTACTTC. This encodes CASSLSGPQETQYF.

This clonotype has more than one count but fewer than ten. The chain recombines TRBV24-1 with TRBJ1-2; D uncertain. Trimming removed 3 bases at V and 8 bases at J, with 15 bases between. CDR1 and CDR2 (germline): KGHDR, SFDVKD. This CDR3 contains 14 residues. CDR3 bases: TGTGCCACCAGTGATCCCAAGAAGCCCGGGGGCTACACCTTC. Its translation is CATSDPKKPGGYTF.

Points on this clonotype: This may be a read error: a much more frequent sequence differs by one nucleotide. CDR3 DNA sequence: TGTGCCAGCAGGACAGGGAATTCACCCCTCCACTTT. Protein: CASRTGNSPLHF. The V gene is TRBV27, the J gene TRBJ1-6; 7 bases are shared with TRBD1. Germline trimming cut 6 bases from V and 7 bases from J; bases unmatched to any gene: 0. The CDR3 is 12 amino acids. CDR1 is MNHEY, CDR2 SMNVEV, per germline (reference sequence).

This chain links TRBV27 with TRBJ1-4; 11 bases are shared with TRBD1. The CDR3 length is 16 residues. Trimming cost V 9 bases and J 3 bases; bases outside gene matches: 9. Germline V gene sequence: CDR1 MNHEY, CDR2 SMNVEV (reference sequence). The CDR3 loop is CASRGQGAYANEKLFF. The CDR3 region has the DNA TGTGCCAGTAGAGGACAGGGGGCTTATGCTAATGAAAAACTGTTTTTT.

This clonotype was detected only a few times. This chain uses TRBV4-2 with TRBJ2-3; D is unclear. CDR1 and CDR2 from the germline V gene are LGHNA and YNFKEQ. V lost 0 bases to trimming and J lost 3 bases, with 13 bases between them. The CDR3 spans 16 residues. Here the CDR3 reads CASSQDSRSPTDTQYF. As DNA, the CDR3 is TGTGCCAGCAGCCAAGATAGCCGCTCCCCAACAGATACGCAGTATTTT.

This clonotype has just a few counts. The chain joins TRBV20-1 to TRBJ1-1; D not resolved. The germline gives CDR1 DFQATT, CDR2 SNEGSKA (reference sequence). The CDR3 totals 14 residues. V lost 5 bases, J lost 4 bases, and 17 bases lay in between. CDR3 bases: TGCAGTGCTCCCCCGGCACTGGGATTCACTGAAGCTTTCTTT. Translation gives CSAPPALGFTEAFF.

The chain links TRBV7-9 to TRBJ1-4, with unresolved D. CDR1 is SEHNR, CDR2 FQNEAQ, per germline (reference sequence). CDR3 length: 16 amino acids. With 5 bases removed from V and 6 bases from J, the gap between germline ends came to 19 bases. The chain's CDR3 is CASSPSPGAIDEKLFF. CDR3 in DNA: TGTGCCAGCAGCCCCAGCCCGGGAGCAATAGATGAAAAACTGTTTTTT.

The rearrangement uses TRBV5-4 and TRBJ1-2; 8 bases match TRBD1. With 2 bases clipped from V and 5 bases from J, the junction kept 8 bases outside the gene matches. CDR3 length: 15 residues. CDR1 and CDR2 from the germline V gene are SGHNT and YYREEE (reference sequence). In nucleotides, the CDR3 is TGTGCCAGCAGCTTTAGACTGCGACAGGGGTATGGCTACACCTTC. This translates into CASSFRLRQGYGYTF.

The J gene is TRBJ2-2, the V gene TRBV24-1; the match to TRBD1 covers 8 bases. J gave up 4 bases and V 4 bases, and 10 bases lay outside the gene matches. CDR3 length: 17 amino acids. Germline CDR1 is KGHDR and CDR2 is SFDVKD. The CDR3 DNA sequence: TGTGCCACCAGTGACAGGGGGCCCCAATACTCCACCGGGGAGCTGTTTTTT. It specifies CATSDRGPQYSTGELFF.

This clonotype turned up a few times. V and J are TRBV6-1 and TRBJ1-4; no reliable D call. Trimming stripped 4 bases from V and 4 bases from J, with 10 bases between. Germline lookup yields CDR1 MNHNS and CDR2 SASEGT. The CDR3 sequence is 14 residues long. CDR3 sequence reads: CASSGRGFNEKLFF. CDR3 DNA sequence: TGTGCCAGCAGTGGGCGGGGATTTAATGAAAAACTGTTTTTT.

This clonotype was observed many times. The gene calls are TRBV29-1 and TRBJ1-1; D perhaps matches TRBD1 (5 bases). Trimming removed 0 bases at V and 10 bases at J, with 12 bases between. The V gene's germline CDR1 is SQVTM and CDR2 ANQGSEA. CDR3 length: 12 residues. CDR3 DNA: TGCAGCGTTGAAGATTGGGCCCAGGGAGCTTTCTTT. It codes for CSVEDWAQGAFF.

There are many counts of this clonotype. The chain employs TRBV27 and TRBJ2-7; D not resolved. Deletions cut 9 bases from V and 2 bases from J, with 5 bases between. The CDR3 is made up of 10 amino acids. From germline, CDR1 is MNHEY and CDR2 SMNVEV (reference sequence). This chain's CDR3 is CASPPYEQYF. CDR3 nucleotide sequence: TGTGCCAGTCCGCCCTACGAGCAGTACTTC.

A few counts support this clonotype. The rearrangement links TRBV12-3 or TRBV12-4 to TRBJ1-1; D ambiguous. V lost 3 bases, J lost 7 bases, and 12 bases lay in between. There are 13 residues in the CDR3. The CDR3 loop reads CASSFGKRSEAFF. The DNA of the CDR3 is TGTGCCAGCAGTTTCGGGAAGAGGAGTGAAGCTTTCTTT.